Presented here are 7 T cell receptor beta chains from one specimen sequenced in a study of response to subunit inactivated influenza vaccine. One entry per CDR3 protein results from TCRdb running MiXCR on the RT-PCR reads. The repertoire includes 550,000 to 600,000 distinct CDR3 sequences, roughly 10% of them detected once, and about 10% sits in the top ten. The specimen was PBMCs from blood, collected on the day of vaccination. Source of these receptors: a man aged 45 to 65 who received an inactivated influenza vaccine.

This clonotype has just a few counts. This rearrangement joins TRBV12-3 or TRBV12-4 to TRBJ2-3; no clear D gene. Trimming shortened V by 4 bases and J by 3 bases, and 11 bases separated the two germline ends. The CDR3 has 14 residues. This CDR3 reads CASSWRLGTDTQYF. Written as DNA, the CDR3 is TGTGCCAGCAGTTGGCGGCTAGGGACAGATACGCAGTATTTT.

CDR3 sequence: CASSATGTQKQFF. The DNA for the CDR3 is TGTGCCAGCAGCGCCACCGGGACACAAAAGCAGTTCTTC. The chain joins TRBV7-2 to TRBJ2-1; D may be TRBD1 (6 bases). The V end was cut by 5 bases, the J end by 11 bases, with 16 bases between. The germline V gene encodes CDR1 SGHTA and CDR2 FQGNSA. The CDR3 runs to 13 residues.

This clonotype was counted only a few times. The CDR3 nucleotides read TGTGCCAGCAGTTTGAGGGTTCCCCCTGAAGCTTTCTTT. Translating gives CASSLRVPPEAFF. The genes are TRBV12-3 or TRBV12-4 and TRBJ1-1; D ambiguous. V lost 3 bases and J lost 6, with 11 bases in between. The CDR3 runs 13 residues.

The rearrangement links TRBV5-1 to TRBJ2-2, with D possibly TRBD1 on 6 matching bases. Per the germline V gene, CDR1 is SGHRS and CDR2 is YFSETQ. This CDR3 has 17 amino acids. V lost 4 bases and J lost 4, with 20 bases in between. The CDR3 DNA reads TGCGCCAGCAGCGTAATCCCAGGGGCGCAGGGCACCGGGGAGCTGTTTTTT. This translates into CASSVIPGAQGTGELFF.

This clonotype turned up a few times. The chain joins TRBV7-9 to TRBJ2-2; D possibly uses TRBD1 or TRBD2 (5 bases each). Trimming shortened V by 5 bases and J by 3 bases, and 10 bases separated the two germline ends. The CDR3 sequence is 14 residues long. Germline V CDR1 and CDR2: SEHNR, FQNEAQ (reference sequence). CDR3 DNA: TGTGCCAGCAGCGGGGGTAGTTACACCGGGGAGCTGTTTTTT. Translating gives CASSGGSYTGELFF.

The DNA of the CDR3 is TGTGCCAGCGCGATACGGACTAGCCCTAAGTTCTTC. Its translation: CASAIRTSPKFF. V and J are TRBV28 and TRBJ2-1; 8 bases line up with TRBD2. This CDR3 is 12 amino acids long. Germline V gene lookup returns CDR1 MDHEN and CDR2 SYDVKM. Trimming cost V 8 bases and J 14 bases; bases outside gene matches: 11.

The V call is TRBV7-2, the J call TRBJ1-5, with a possible D match to TRBD1 (6 bases). The CDR3 is 14 residues long. V was cut by 5 bases and J by 3 bases, with 11 bases left in between. CDR1 and CDR2 from the germline V gene are SGHTA and FQGNSA. The CDR3, as DNA: TGTGCCAGCAGCGCAGGACAGAACAATCAGCCCCAGCATTTT. It specifies CASSAGQNNQPQHF. The full variable domain, completed using reference TRBV7-2 and TRBJ1-5, is GAGVSQSPSNKVTEKGKDVELRCDPISGHTALYWYRQSLGQGLEFLIYFQGNSAPDKSGLPSDRFSAERTGGSVSTLTIQRTQQEDSAVYLCASSAGQNNQPQHFGDGTRLSIL.